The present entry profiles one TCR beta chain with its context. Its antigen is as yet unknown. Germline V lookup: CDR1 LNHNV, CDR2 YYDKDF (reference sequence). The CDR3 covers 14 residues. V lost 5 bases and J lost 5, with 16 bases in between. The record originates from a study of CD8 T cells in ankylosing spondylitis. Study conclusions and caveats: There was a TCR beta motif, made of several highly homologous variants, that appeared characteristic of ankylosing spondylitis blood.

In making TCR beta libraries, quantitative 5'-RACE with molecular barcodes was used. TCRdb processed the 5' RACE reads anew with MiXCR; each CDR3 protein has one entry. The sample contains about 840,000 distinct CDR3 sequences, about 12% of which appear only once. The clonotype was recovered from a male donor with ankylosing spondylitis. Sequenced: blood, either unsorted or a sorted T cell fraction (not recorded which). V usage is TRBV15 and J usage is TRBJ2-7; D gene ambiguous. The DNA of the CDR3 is TGTGCCACCAGCGGAAGATCTAGGATCCACGAGCAGTACTTC. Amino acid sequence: CATSGRSRIHEQYF.